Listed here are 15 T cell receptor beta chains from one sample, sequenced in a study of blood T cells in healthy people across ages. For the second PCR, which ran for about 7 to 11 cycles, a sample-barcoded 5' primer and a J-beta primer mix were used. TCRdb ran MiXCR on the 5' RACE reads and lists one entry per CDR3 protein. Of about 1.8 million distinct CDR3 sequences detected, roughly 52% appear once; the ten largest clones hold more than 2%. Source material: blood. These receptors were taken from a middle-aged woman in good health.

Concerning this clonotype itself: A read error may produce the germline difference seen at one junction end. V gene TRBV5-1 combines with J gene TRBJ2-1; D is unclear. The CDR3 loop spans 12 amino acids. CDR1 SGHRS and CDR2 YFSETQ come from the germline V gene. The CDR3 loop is CASSPVLNEQFF. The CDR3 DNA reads TGTGCCAGCTCACCCGTCCTGAATGAGCAGTTCTTC. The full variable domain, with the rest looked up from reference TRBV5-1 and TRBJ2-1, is KAGVTQTPRYLIKTRGQQVTLSCSPISGHRSVSWYQQTPGQGLQFLFEYFSETQRNKGNFPGRFSGRQFSNSRSEMNVSTLELGDSALYLCASSPVLNEQFFGPGTRLTVL.

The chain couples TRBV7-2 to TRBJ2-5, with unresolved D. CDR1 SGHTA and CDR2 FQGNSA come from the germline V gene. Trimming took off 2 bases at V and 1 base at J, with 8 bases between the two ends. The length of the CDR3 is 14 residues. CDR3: CASSLYNLQETQYF. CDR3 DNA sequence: TGTGCCAGCAGCTTATACAATCTCCAAGAGACCCAGTACTTC.

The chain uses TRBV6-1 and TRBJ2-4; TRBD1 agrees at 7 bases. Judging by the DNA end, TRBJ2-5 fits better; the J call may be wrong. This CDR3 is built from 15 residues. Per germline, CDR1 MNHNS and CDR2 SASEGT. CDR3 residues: CASSLTTGSAETQYF. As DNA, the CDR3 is TGTGCCAGCAGCCTGACGACAGGGTCGGCGGAGACCCAGTACTTC.

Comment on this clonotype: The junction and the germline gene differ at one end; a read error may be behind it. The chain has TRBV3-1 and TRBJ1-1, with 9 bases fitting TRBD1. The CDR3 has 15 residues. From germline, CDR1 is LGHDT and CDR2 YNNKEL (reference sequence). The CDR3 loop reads CANSQQPGQGSEAFF. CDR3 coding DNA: TGTGCCAACAGCCAACAACCGGGACAGGGTTCGGAAGCTTTCTTT.

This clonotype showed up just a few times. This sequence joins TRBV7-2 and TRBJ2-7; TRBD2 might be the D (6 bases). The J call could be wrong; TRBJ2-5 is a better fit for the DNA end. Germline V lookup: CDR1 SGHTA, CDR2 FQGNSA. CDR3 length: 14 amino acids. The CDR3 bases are TGTGCCAGCAGGCCGGGGGTGTACCAGGGGACCCAGTACTTC. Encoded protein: CASRPGVYQGTQYF.

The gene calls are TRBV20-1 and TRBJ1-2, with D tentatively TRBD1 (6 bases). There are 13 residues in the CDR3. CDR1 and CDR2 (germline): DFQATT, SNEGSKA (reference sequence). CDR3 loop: CRARQASNYGYTF. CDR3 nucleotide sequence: TGCAGGGCCAGACAGGCTTCTAACTATGGCTACACCTTC.

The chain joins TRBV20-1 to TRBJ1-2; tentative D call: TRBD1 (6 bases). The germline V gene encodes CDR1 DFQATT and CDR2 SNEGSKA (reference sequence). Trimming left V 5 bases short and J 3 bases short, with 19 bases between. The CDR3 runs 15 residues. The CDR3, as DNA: TGCAGTGCTCCCCTCCGGGGGGCGACGGACTATGGCTACACCTTC. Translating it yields CSAPLRGATDYGYTF.

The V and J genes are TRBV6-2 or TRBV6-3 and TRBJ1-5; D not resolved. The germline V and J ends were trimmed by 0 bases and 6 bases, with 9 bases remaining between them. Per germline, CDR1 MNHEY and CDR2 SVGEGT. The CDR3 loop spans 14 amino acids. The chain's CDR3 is CASSYSGGIQPQHF. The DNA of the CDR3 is TGTGCCAGCAGTTACTCGGGCGGGATTCAGCCCCAGCATTTT.

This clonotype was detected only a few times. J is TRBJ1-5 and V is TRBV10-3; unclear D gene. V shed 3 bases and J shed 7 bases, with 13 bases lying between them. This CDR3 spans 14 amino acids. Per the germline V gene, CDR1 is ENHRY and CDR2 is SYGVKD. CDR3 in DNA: TGTGCCATCAGTGACGGGTACATGGGACAGCCCCAGCATTTT. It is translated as CAISDGYMGQPQHF.

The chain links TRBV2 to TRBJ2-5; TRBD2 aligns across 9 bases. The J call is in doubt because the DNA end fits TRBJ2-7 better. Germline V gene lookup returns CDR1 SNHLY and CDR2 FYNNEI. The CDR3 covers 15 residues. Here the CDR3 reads CASSVIAGVDYEQYF. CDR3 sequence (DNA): TGTGCCAGCAGTGTCATAGCGGGGGTGGACTACGAGCAGTACTTC.

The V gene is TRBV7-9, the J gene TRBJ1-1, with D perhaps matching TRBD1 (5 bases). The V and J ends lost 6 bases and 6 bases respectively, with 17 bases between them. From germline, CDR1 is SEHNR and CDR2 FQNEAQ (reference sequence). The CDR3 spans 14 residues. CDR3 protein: CASSLTGVSAEAFF. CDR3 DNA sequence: TGTGCCAGCAGTCTAACAGGAGTTTCGGCTGAAGCTTTCTTT.

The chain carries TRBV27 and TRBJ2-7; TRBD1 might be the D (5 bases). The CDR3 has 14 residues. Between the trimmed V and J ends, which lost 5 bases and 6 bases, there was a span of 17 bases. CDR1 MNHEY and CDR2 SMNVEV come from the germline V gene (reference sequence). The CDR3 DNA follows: TGTGCCAGCAGTGTCCAGGGTCCCCGCTCCGAGCAGTACTTC. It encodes CASSVQGPRSEQYF.

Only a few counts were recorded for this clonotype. CDR3 protein: CASSWKDSLYGYTF. CDR3 nucleotide sequence: TGCGCCAGCAGCTGGAAGGACAGTTTGTATGGCTACACCTTC. V usage is TRBV5-1 and J usage is TRBJ1-2, with a possible D match to TRBD1 (6 bases). Per the germline V gene, CDR1 is SGHRS and CDR2 is YFSETQ. V lost 3 bases and J 5 bases, leaving 14 bases between the germline ends. This CDR3 is 14 amino acids long.

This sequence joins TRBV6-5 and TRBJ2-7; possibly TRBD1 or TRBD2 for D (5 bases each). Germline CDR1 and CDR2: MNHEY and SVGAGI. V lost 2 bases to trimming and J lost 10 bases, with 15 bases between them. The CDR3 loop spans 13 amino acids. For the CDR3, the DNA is TGTGCCAGCAGTTACCGGGACGGGCCCCCACAGTACTTC. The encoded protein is CASSYRDGPPQYF.

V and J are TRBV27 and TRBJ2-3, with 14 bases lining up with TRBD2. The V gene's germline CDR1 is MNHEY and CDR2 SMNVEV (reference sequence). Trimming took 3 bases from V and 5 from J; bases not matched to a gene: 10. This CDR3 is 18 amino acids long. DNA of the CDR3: TGTGCCAGCAGTTTTCAGGCGACTAGCGGGGGGGCAAGAGATACGCAGTATTTT. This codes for CASSFQATSGGARDTQYF.